This paragraph covers one T cell receptor beta chain sequence. Its recognized antigen is unknown. Per-base qualities were not stored, and no clone one base away is much larger. The donors belonged to the validation cohort of over a hundred subjects, which was separate from the approximately 680-subject first cohort. Receptors were amplified or captured by the immunoSEQ multiplex PCR assay. The authors' analysis ran thus. To diagnose cytomegalovirus status from the catalog of TCR beta chain sequences, a statistical classification framework was built. TCRdb carries this immuneACCESS record with in-frame sequences only. Its versions omit some clonotypes, under half of them owing to an unresolved V gene in the studies checked, with the rest unexplained. The D gene and trimming were derived from the DNA, and the V and J assignments and clone size from that table. The sample table contains about 180,000 clones; only one count was recorded for 86% of them. Jointly, the top ten make up 2% to 3% of the sample.

After removal of 5 bases from V and 5 bases from J, the junction retains 6 bases not matched to a gene. Based on the germline V gene (reference sequence), the CDR1 and CDR2 sequences are MNHNY and SVGAGI. Spanning cysteine to phenylalanine, the CDR3 consists of 15 amino acids. The only DNA kept is the CDR3, 45 bases in frame from the first base. The sample originates from a study of cytomegalovirus exposure and HLA in healthy donors (dated by TCRdb to 2016 to 2017). For the study in its entirety: The 500 to 700 repertoires of the first cohort and the roughly 120 validation repertoires were produced on the same platform, according to a later analysis. The study was designed to test whether signatures of past pathogen exposure could be identified by cataloging public T cell receptors. To predict cytomegalovirus infection status, the study combined high-throughput TCR immunosequencing, statistical association of individual TCRs with disease status, and machine learning. Besides the first cohort of roughly 660 subjects, a separate validation cohort made up of 95 to 150 different subjects was used.

Points the paper makes about the study in general: A later analysis had no HLA typing for the validation cohort, so co-occurrence there was scored across all 110 or so repertoires. The classifier was reported to diagnose cytomegalovirus status with high specificity and sensitivity in both the original and validation cohorts. The authors suggested that the approach could potentially be extended to other disease states and immunological phenotypes. Most TCR sequences were observed very rarely across donors, whereas some public TCRs were present in many individuals. A later analysis found that TCRs clustered in the first cohort also tended to co-occur in the roughly 120 validation repertoires, with 94% of cluster scores above 0. A few of the identified cytomegalovirus-associated TCR beta chains were confirmed in vitro to be specific for cytomegalovirus antigens. In the study, around 150 TCR beta chains were listed as associated with cytomegalovirus.

The V and J segments used are TRBV6-6 and TRBJ1-4; 9 central bases correspond to TRBD1. Sequenced: PBMCs. This TCR was sampled from a man in his late teens or twenties in good health and CMV-seropositive. The DNA reads TGTGCCAGCAGTAAGGGACAGGGACTGAATGAAAAACTGTTTTTT. Its translation is CASSKGQGLNEKLFF.